What follows are 18 T cell receptor beta chains derived from one specimen sequenced in a study of spatial heterogeneity in lung cancer. Specified time point: sample taken at primary tumor resection. Material for sequencing was whole RNA from tumor, nontumor lung or frozen PBMC, left unsorted. TCRdb recomputed calls from the 5' RACE reads with MiXCR, one row per CDR3 protein. The sample includes 90,000 or so distinct CDR3 sequences, approximately 8.2% of them seen just once. The sequencing used PBMCs, collected at surgery. The receptors shown here come from a male donor with early-stage non-small cell lung cancer.

There are a few counts of this clonotype. The V and J genes are TRBV20-1 and TRBJ2-7, with 11 positions matching TRBD2. The CDR3 has 15 residues. CDR1 is DFQATT and CDR2 is SNEGSKA in the germline V gene (reference sequence). The junction had 9 bases not matched to a gene; V was cut back by 6 bases and J by 2 bases. CDR3 DNA: TGCAGTGCCATCATCCCGGGACTAGCGGCCTACGAGCAGTACTTC. Protein: CSAIIPGLAAYEQYF.

In its sample, this clonotype was seen a few times. V is TRBV7-9 and J is TRBJ2-3; TRBD1 might be the D (5 bases). Germline V CDR1 and CDR2: SEHNR, FQNEAQ (reference sequence). This CDR3 region has 15 residues. The ends were cut back, 5 bases at V and 4 bases at J, with 16 bases in the middle. In DNA form, the CDR3 reads TGTGCCAGCAGCCGCCGGGCCTCCAGGGCAGATACGCAGTATTTT. Protein: CASSRRASRADTQYF.

This clonotype was seen more than once but under ten times. The V gene is TRBV10-3, the J gene TRBJ2-5; D remains ambiguous. Germline V gene lookup returns CDR1 ENHRY and CDR2 SYGVKD. The V gene lost 8 bases and the J gene lost 2 bases, with 9 bases spanning the gap. The CDR3 runs to 12 residues. CDR3 in DNA: TGTGCCATCCGAACGGAACAAGAGACCCAGTACTTC. Amino acids: CAIRTEQETQYF.

In this sample, this clonotype turned up many times. The chain couples TRBV25-1 to TRBJ1-1; D possibly corresponds to TRBD1 (5 bases). Trimming shortened V by 6 bases and J by 9 bases, and 23 bases separated the two germline ends. The CDR3 consists of 15 residues. Germline lookup yields CDR1 MGHDK and CDR2 SYGVNS. CDR3 amino acids: CASSGPRQFGSKAFF. The CDR3 DNA sequence: TGTGCCAGCAGCGGTCCACGACAGTTTGGATCTAAAGCTTTCTTT.

This clonotype was counted ten times or more. The chain links TRBV5-1 to TRBJ2-7, with 9 bases lining up with TRBD1. Per germline, CDR1 SGHRS and CDR2 YFSETQ. J gave up 6 bases and V 0 bases, and 4 bases lay outside the gene matches. The CDR3 is 14 amino acids. The CDR3: CASSLAGQGFEQYF. The CDR3 region has the DNA TGCGCCAGCAGCTTGGCGGGACAGGGATTCGAGCAGTACTTC.

This clonotype was detected only a few times. The chain has TRBV2 and TRBJ2-1, with a possible D match to TRBD2 (6 bases). Trimming removed 6 bases from V and 10 bases from J, with 10 bases in between. Germline V CDR1 and CDR2: SNHLY, FYNNEI. The CDR3 has 11 residues. Written as DNA, the CDR3 is TGTGCCAGCAGGGCCCGGGAGGAGCAGTTCTTC. The encoded protein is CASRAREEQFF.

This chain joins TRBV12-3 or TRBV12-4 and TRBJ1-1; D is possibly TRBD1 (6 bases). This CDR3 is built from 13 residues. V lost 5 bases, J lost 4 bases, and 11 bases lay in between. The chain's CDR3 is CASSLKGGTEAFF. For the CDR3, the DNA is TGTGCCAGCAGTCTCAAGGGGGGCACTGAAGCTTTCTTT.

The chain recombines TRBV28 with TRBJ2-1, with 9 bases lining up with TRBD2. The CDR3 length is 14 residues. The germline V gene has CDR1 MDHEN and CDR2 SYDVKM. V dropped 6 bases and J dropped 10; count of bases not matched to a gene: 10. The CDR3: CASSMWLAGNEQFF. DNA for the CDR3: TGTGCCAGCAGCATGTGGCTAGCGGGGAACGAGCAGTTCTTC.

This clonotype was recorded a few times. In nucleotides, the CDR3 is TGTGCCAGCAGTTACTCGCAATTACGGGAAGAAGATGAGCAGTTCTTC. Its translation: CASSYSQLREEDEQFF. This chain links TRBV6-2 or TRBV6-3 with TRBJ2-1; D perhaps matches TRBD2 (5 bases). The CDR3 has 16 residues. Germline CDR1 is MNHEY and CDR2 is SVGEGT. The ends were cut back, 0 bases at V and 8 bases at J, with 17 bases in the middle.

On this clonotype itself: It may be a read error: a sequence one base away is much more abundant. The chain combines TRBV29-1 with TRBJ1-2; TRBD1 is a possible D gene (5 bases). The CDR3 has 16 residues. Germline V gene sequence: CDR1 SQVTM, CDR2 ANQGSEA. Here the CDR3 DNA reads TGCAGCGTTACAAAAGGGGCCGGTATCACGGACTATGACTACACCTTC. Its translation: CSVTKGAGITDYDYTF.

V is TRBV7-9 and J is TRBJ2-3; 11 bases map to TRBD2. The CDR3 has 18 amino acids. Germline-derived CDR1 and CDR2 are SEHNR and FQNEAQ (reference sequence). V trimming: 5 bases; J trimming: 3 bases; junction bases outside the gene matches: 13. CDR3 coding DNA: TGTGCCAGCAGCCCCCTAGCGGGAGGAGTACCTAGGACAGATACGCAGTATTTT. Amino acids: CASSPLAGGVPRTDTQYF.

This clonotype was counted between two and nine times. The rearrangement links TRBV29-1 to TRBJ2-2; D gene unclear. CDR1 and CDR2 from the germline V gene are SQVTM and ANQGSEA. V lost 1 base, J lost 11 bases, and 2 bases lay in between. This CDR3 spans 9 amino acids. CDR3: CSVEAELFF. The CDR3, as DNA: TGCAGCGTTGAAGCCGAGCTGTTTTTT.

Many counts were recorded for this clonotype. The CDR3 bases are TGCAGCTATTCGCAGGGGATGGAAGAGACCCAGTACTTC. Translating gives CSYSQGMEETQYF. The chain has TRBV29-1 and TRBJ2-5; perhaps TRBD1 as D (6 bases). Germline loops: CDR1 SQVTM, CDR2 ANQGSEA. With 8 bases removed from V and 3 bases from J, the gap between germline ends came to 16 bases. CDR3 length: 13 amino acids.

This clonotype was recorded a few times. This chain joins TRBV24-1 and TRBJ2-6; TRBD2 might be the D (5 bases). V dropped 1 base and J dropped 0 bases, with 9 bases sitting between them. Germline values: CDR1 KGHDR, CDR2 SFDVKD. This CDR3 comprises 17 residues. The CDR3 DNA reads as TGTGCCACCAGTGATTTCGAGAGGGACTCTGGGGCCAACGTCCTGACTTTC. As protein: CATSDFERDSGANVLTF.

The genes are TRBV6-5 and TRBJ2-7; 11 bases are shared with TRBD2. The J segment lost 11 bases and the V segment lost 5 bases, leaving 5 bases of the junction unmatched. The CDR3 sequence is 12 residues long. Germline loops: CDR1 MNHEY, CDR2 SVGAGI. CDR3 nucleotide sequence: TGTGCCAGCAGTGCGACTAGCGGGAAAGAGTACTTC. Translation: CASSATSGKEYF.

This clonotype was seen at least ten times. The rearrangement joins TRBV18 to TRBJ2-1, with 11 bases lining up with TRBD1. The junction had 2 bases not matched to a gene; V was cut back by 4 bases and J by 9 bases. This CDR3 region has 13 residues. Germline CDR1 and CDR2: KGHSH and LQKENI. CDR3 nucleotides: TGTGCCAGCTCACAGGACAGGGGGCCTGAGCAGTTCTTC. Translated, it gives CASSQDRGPEQFF. The full variable domain, with the rest looked up from reference TRBV18 and TRBJ2-1, is NAGVMQNPRHLVRRRGQEARLRCSPMKGHSHVYWYRQLPEEGLKFMVYLQKENIIDESGMPKERFSAEFPKEGPSILRIQQVVRGDSAAYFCASSQDRGPEQFFGPGTRLTVL.

This chain uses TRBV2 with TRBJ2-5; unclear D gene. V lost 7 bases and J 5 bases, leaving 8 bases between the germline ends. CDR1 is SNHLY, CDR2 FYNNEI, per germline. The CDR3 length is 11 residues. The CDR3 nucleotides read TGTGCCAGCACGGTGTTGGAGACCCAGTACTTC. Its protein product is CASTVLETQYF.

Only a few counts were recorded for this clonotype. The chain is built from TRBV29-1 and TRBJ2-3; D gene unclear. From germline, CDR1 is SQVTM and CDR2 ANQGSEA. The CDR3 runs 12 residues. V was trimmed by 3 bases and J by 1 base, leaving 5 bases between them. CDR3 loop: CSVDKGTDTQYF. DNA for the CDR3: TGCAGCGTTGACAAGGGCACAGATACGCAGTATTTT.